These 11 T cell receptor beta chains came from one sample sequenced in a study of cytomegalovirus exposure and HLA in healthy donors. This PCR relied on a set of 60 Vbeta primers and 13 Jbeta primers. The table came from immunoSEQ multiplex PCR; TCRdb's copy has only in-frame clones and leaves some out. The sample includes roughly 90,000 clones, roughly four fifths seen only once; the top ten take more than 3%. Sequenced material: PBMCs. These receptors came from a man aged 25-45 years in good health and CMV-seropositive.

This clone was seen more than once but under ten times. This chain connects TRBV9 to TRBJ1-4; maybe TRBD1 (5 bases). This CDR3 comprises 14 residues. Trimming shortened V by 2 bases and J by 4 bases, and 9 bases separated the two germline ends. Germline V gene lookup returns CDR1 SGDLS and CDR2 YYNGEE. CDR3 bases: TGTGCCAGCAGCGTGGGGGGGGTTAATGAAAAACTGTTTTTT. Amino acids: CASSVGGVNEKLFF.

The rearrangement joins TRBV30 to TRBJ1-1; 10 bases agree with TRBD1. Trimming at V came to 3 bases and at J to 4 bases, leaving 2 bases not matched to a gene. This CDR3 contains 13 residues. Germline CDR1 and CDR2: GTSNPN and SVGIG (reference sequence). CDR3 bases: TGTGCCTGGAGGGACAGGGGGGGCACTGAAGCTTTCTTT. As protein: CAWRDRGGTEAFF.

This clone appeared a few times. The J gene is TRBJ1-1, the V gene TRBV29-1; possibly TRBD1 for D (5 bases). Germline CDR1 SQVTM, CDR2 ANQGSEA. The V and J ends lost 7 bases and 4 bases respectively, with 16 bases between them. This CDR3 has 13 amino acids. The CDR3 loop is CSGRGGRSTEAFF. The CDR3 DNA sequence: TGCAGCGGGCGGGGGGGAAGGAGCACTGAAGCTTTCTTT.

With respect to this clone: A read error may account for a junction end that differs from germline. The chain recombines TRBV5-1 with TRBJ2-2; 11 bases align to TRBD2. The CDR3 runs to 16 residues. Germline V gene sequence: CDR1 SGHRS, CDR2 YFSETQ. CDR3 in amino acids: CASSPGLAGNTGGLFF. CDR3 bases: TGCGCCAGCAGTCCCGGACTAGCGGGCAACACCGGGGGGCTGTTTTTT.

The chain carries TRBV28 and TRBJ2-7, with 10 bases lining up with TRBD2. The germline CDR1 and CDR2 sequences are MDHEN and SYDVKM. V dropped 5 bases and J dropped 4; count of bases not matched to a gene: 11. The CDR3 extends over 16 amino acids. CDR3 in amino acids: CASSPEASGSFYEQYF. The CDR3 region has the DNA TGTGCCAGCAGTCCCGAGGCTAGCGGGAGTTTTTACGAGCAGTACTTC.

The CDR3 loop reads CASTKDRGEGYEQYF. In DNA form, the CDR3 reads TGTGCCAGCACCAAGGACAGGGGAGAGGGCTACGAGCAGTACTTC. V usage is TRBV2 and J usage is TRBJ2-7, with 9 bases aligning to TRBD1. The length of the CDR3 is 15 residues. The germline V gene has CDR1 SNHLY and CDR2 FYNNEI. V dropped 7 bases and J dropped 3; count of bases not matched to a gene: 10.

The genes are TRBV11-2 and TRBJ1-1; D might be TRBD1 (6 bases). Germline assignment: CDR1 SGHAT and CDR2 FQNNGV. The CDR3 is made up of 16 amino acids. Trimming pared 2 bases from V and 2 bases from J, leaving 15 bases between. CDR3 residues: CASSLRFGQINTEAFF. The CDR3 nucleotides read TGTGCCAGCAGCTTACGATTTGGACAGATAAACACTGAAGCTTTCTTT. Using reference TRBV11-2 and TRBJ1-1 for the parts outside the CDR3, the full variable domain is EAGVAQSPRYKIIEKRQSVAFWCNPISGHATLYWYQQILGQGPKLLIQFQNNGVVDDSQLPKDRFSAERLKGVDSTLKIQPAKLEDSAVYLCASSLRFGQINTEAFFGQGTRLTVV.

The chain recombines TRBV6-5 with TRBJ1-6; 9 bases line up with TRBD1. Germline lookup yields CDR1 MNHEY and CDR2 SVGAGI. The CDR3 is 14 amino acids. V trimming: 6 bases; J trimming: 13 bases; junction bases outside the gene matches: 10. The CDR3 bases are TGTGCCAGCAGCCTGGGACAGGGAAAAATTCCCCTCCACTTT. Translating gives CASSLGQGKIPLHF.

The V call is TRBV5-7, the J call TRBJ2-1; D not resolved. TRBV5-7 is an ORF for which the function is uncertain. This CDR3 is 15 amino acids long. V lost 2 bases and J 3 bases, leaving 12 bases between the germline ends. CDR3 region: CASSLRVFNYNEQFF. As DNA, the CDR3 is TGTGCCAGCAGCTTACGGGTCTTTAACTACAATGAGCAGTTCTTC.

This rearrangement joins TRBV9 to TRBJ1-2, with D hard to call. This CDR3 has 14 residues. Trimming took off 3 bases at V and 8 bases at J, with 17 bases between the two ends. Germline V lookup: CDR1 SGDLS, CDR2 YYNGEE. The CDR3 is CASSARHHTRGYTF. CDR3 coding DNA: TGTGCCAGCAGCGCCCGACATCATACCCGCGGCTACACCTTC.

A few counts support this clone. J is TRBJ2-7 and V is TRBV4-1, with 7 positions matching TRBD1. The J segment lost 3 bases and the V segment lost 1 base, leaving 6 bases of the junction unmatched. Germline V lookup: CDR1 MGHRA, CDR2 YSYEKL. This CDR3 region has 15 residues. The CDR3 nucleotides read TGCGCCAGCAGCCAAGGAAGGGGGCGCGGCTACGAGCAGTACTTC. It yields the protein CASSQGRGRGYEQYF.